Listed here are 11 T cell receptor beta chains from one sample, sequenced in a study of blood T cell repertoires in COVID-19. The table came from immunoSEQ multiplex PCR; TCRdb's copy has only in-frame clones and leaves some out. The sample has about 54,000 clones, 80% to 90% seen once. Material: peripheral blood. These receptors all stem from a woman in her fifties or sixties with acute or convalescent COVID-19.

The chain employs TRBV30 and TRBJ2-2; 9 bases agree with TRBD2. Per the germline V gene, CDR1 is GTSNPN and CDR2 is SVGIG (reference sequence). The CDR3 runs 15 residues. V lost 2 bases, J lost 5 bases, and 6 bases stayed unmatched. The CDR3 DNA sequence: TGTGCCTGGAGTCCGGTAGCGGGAGCAACCGGGGAGCTGTTTTTT. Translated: CAWSPVAGATGELFF.

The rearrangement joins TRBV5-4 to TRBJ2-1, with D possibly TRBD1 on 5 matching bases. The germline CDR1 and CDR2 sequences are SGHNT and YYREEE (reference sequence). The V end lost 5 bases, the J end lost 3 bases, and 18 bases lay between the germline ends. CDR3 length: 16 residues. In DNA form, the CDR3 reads TGTGCCAGCAGTAAGGATACAGGTCTTATCTACAATGAGCAGTTCTTC. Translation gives CASSKDTGLIYNEQFF. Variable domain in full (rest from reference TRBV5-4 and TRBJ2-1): ETGVTQSPTHLIKTRGQQVTLRCSSQSGHNTVSWYQQALGQGPQFIFQYYREEENGRGNFPPRFSGLQFPNYSSELNVNALELDDSALYLCASSKDTGLIYNEQFFGPGTRLTVL.

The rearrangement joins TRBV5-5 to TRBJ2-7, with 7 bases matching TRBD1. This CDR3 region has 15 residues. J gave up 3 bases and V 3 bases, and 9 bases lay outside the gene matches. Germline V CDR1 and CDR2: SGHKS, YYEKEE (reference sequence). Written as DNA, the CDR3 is TGTGCCAGCAGCTCGAGGACAGGTGGGGGCTACGAGCAGTACTTC. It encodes CASSSRTGGGYEQYF.

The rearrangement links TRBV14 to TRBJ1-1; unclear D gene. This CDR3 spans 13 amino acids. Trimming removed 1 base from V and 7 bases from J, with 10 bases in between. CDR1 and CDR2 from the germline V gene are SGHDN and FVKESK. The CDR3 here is CASSQATNLEAFF. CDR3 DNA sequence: TGTGCCAGCAGCCAAGCAACAAATCTTGAAGCTTTCTTT.

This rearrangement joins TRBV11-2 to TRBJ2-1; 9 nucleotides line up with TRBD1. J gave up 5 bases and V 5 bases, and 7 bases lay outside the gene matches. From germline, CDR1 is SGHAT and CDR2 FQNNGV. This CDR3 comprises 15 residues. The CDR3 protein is CASSPGTGSHNEQFF. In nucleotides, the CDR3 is TGTGCCAGCAGCCCCGGGACAGGGTCCCACAATGAGCAGTTCTTC.

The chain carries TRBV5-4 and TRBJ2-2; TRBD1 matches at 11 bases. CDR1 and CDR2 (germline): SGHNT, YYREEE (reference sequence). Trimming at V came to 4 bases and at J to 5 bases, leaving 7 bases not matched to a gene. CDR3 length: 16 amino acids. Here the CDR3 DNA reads TGTGCCAGCAGCCCCCCGGGACAGGGGGGGACCGGGGAGCTGTTTTTT. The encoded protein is CASSPPGQGGTGELFF.

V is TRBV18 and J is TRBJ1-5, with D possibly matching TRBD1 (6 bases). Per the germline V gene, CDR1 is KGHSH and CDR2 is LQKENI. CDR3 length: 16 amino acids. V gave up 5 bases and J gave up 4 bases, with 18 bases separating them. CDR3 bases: TGTGCCAGCTCAAGCCGGGACACTTCTTTAAATCAGCCCCAGCATTTT. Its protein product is CASSSRDTSLNQPQHF. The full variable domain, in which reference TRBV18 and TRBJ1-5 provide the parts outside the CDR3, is NAGVMQNPRHLVRRRGQEARLRCSPMKGHSHVYWYRQLPEEGLKFMVYLQKENIIDESGMPKERFSAEFPKEGPSILRIQQVVRGDSAAYFCASSSRDTSLNQPQHFGDGTRLSIL.

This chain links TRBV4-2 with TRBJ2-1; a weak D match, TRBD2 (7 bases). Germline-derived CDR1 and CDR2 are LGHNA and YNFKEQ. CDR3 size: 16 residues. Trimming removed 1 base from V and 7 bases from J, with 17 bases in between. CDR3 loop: CASSQVFRGALNEQFF. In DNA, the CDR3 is TGTGCCAGCAGCCAAGTTTTCCGGGGGGCCCTGAATGAGCAGTTCTTC.

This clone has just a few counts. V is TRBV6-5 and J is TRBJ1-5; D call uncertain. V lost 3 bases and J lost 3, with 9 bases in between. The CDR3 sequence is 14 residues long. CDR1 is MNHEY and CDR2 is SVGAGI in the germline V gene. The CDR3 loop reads CASSYSQLNQPQHF. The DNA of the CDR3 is TGTGCCAGCAGTTATTCACAGCTCAATCAGCCCCAGCATTTT.

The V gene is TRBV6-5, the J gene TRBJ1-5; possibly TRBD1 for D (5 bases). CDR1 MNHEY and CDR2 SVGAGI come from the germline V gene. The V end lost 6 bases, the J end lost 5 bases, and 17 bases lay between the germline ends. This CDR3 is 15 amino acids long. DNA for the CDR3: TGTGCCAGCAGACGCGGGACTGTTACAGATCAGCCCCAGCATTTT. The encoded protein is CASRRGTVTDQPQHF.

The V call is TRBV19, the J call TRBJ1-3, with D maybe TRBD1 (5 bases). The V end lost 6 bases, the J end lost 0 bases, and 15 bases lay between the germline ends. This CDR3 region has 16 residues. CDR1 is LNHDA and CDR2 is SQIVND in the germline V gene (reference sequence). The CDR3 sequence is CASSNAGYGSGNTIYF. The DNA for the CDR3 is TGTGCCAGTAGCAATGCAGGGTACGGCTCTGGAAACACCATATATTTT.